This T cell receptor (beta chain) was captured by sequencing in a study of monozygotic twins with inflammatory bowel disease. TCRdb reprocessed the 5' RACE reads and reports one entry per CDR3 protein, with no DNA. The table lists about 140,000 distinct CDR3 sequences. The CDR3 is made up of 15 amino acids. Germline CDR1 reads SGHRS; CDR2 reads YFSETQ. Note on this clonotype: Its antigen is unidentified.

Points from the study as a whole: No separation of different T cell subtypes was possible.

The sequence derives from a human donor with ulcerative colitis or Crohn's disease, or a healthy co-twin of an affected twin (not recorded which). V and J are TRBV5-1 and TRBJ1-4. The material sequenced was blood. CDR3 amino acids: CASSGDGRSNEKLFF.